The clone carrying this T cell receptor (beta chain) was recorded once. Per the germline V gene, CDR1 is MNHEY and CDR2 is SMNVEV (reference sequence). Trimming removed 4 bases from V and 3 bases from J, with 15 bases in between. The CDR3 has 15 amino acids. TCRdb's table, derived via immunoSEQ multiplex PCR, lists solely in-frame clones and lacks some. This table has approximately 230,000 clones, about 91% appearing once. This sample is part of a study of blood T cell repertoires in COVID-19. The chain couples TRBV27 to TRBJ1-1; tentative D call: TRBD1 (5 bases). This TCR was recovered from a woman aged 45-59 years with acute COVID-19. The sample was PBMCs or T cells enriched from blood (not recorded which). The CDR3 loop reads CASSSLWGVDTEAFF. CDR3 nucleotide sequence: TGTGCCAGCAGTTCCCTTTGGGGGGTCGACACTGAAGCTTTCTTT.